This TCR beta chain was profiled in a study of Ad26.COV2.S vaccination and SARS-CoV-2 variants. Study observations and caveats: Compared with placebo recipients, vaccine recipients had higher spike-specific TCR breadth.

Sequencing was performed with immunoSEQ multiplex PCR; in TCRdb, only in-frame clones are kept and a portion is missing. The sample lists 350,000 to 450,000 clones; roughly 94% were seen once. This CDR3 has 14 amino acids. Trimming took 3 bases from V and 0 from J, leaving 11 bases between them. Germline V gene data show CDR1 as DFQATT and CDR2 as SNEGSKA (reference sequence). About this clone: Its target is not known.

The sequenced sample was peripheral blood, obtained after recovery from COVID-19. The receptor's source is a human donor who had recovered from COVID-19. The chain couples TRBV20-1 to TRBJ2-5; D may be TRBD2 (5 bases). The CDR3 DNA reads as TGCAGTGCTAGTAGACCGGGATACCAAGAGACCCAGTACTTC. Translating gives CSASRPGYQETQYF.